This TCR beta chain was sequenced in a study of beta chain features in type 1 diabetes (dated by TCRdb to between 2018 and 2020). About the full investigation: Mean age, gender distribution, total cell number and subset yield did not differ between patients and healthy donors. A total of about 110,000,000 sorted cells were examined across all samples, and a strong correlation was observed between cell number per subset and RNA yield. The study compared the TCRB repertoires of sorted circulating CD4+ T cell subsets in recently diagnosed type 1 diabetes patients with those in matched healthy donors. Regulatory and stem cell-like memory subsets were obtained from only 8 patients and about eight healthy donors, while naive and central memory subsets were obtained from all 30 or so donors. What the authors observed across the whole study: Because cDNA was sequenced instead of genomic DNA, activated cells with high expression could be over-represented, although the groups did not differ in activation or CD3 levels. Because the HLA sub-analyses included only small numbers of individuals, any influence of HLA type on TCRB rearrangement was left unresolved. At VDJ recombination sites, patients with type 1 diabetes made fewer insertions and deleted more nucleotides, a pattern implying thymic rearrangement abnormalities. The naive, central memory and regulatory TCRB repertoires appeared to resemble one another more closely among patients than among healthy donors. PCR may preferentially amplify shorter templates, but because patient and control samples were amplified and corrected together, any resulting skew would affect both groups equally. In all four CD4+ subsets, TCRB CDR3 length was moderately but significantly shorter in type 1 diabetes patients.

From each donor, a single peripheral blood sample of around 0.12 L on average was drawn into heparinised tubes. Naive, central memory, regulatory and stem cell-like memory CD4+ T cells were sorted on a BD FACSAria II using a panel including CD45RO, CCR7, CD25, CD127, CD95 and CD27. A purity above 98% was achieved for all sorted populations. Right away, PBMCs were isolated by Lymphoprep density gradient centrifugation and were stained directly, with no culture step. So that batch effects would be minimized, each experiment stained and sorted samples in pairs, pairing one healthy donor with one patient. Unmatched junction bases come to 3, with V trimmed by 3 bases and J by 9 bases. The germline V gene (reference sequence) supplies CDR1 LNHNV and CDR2 YYDKDF. The CDR3 measures 14 amino acids from cysteine to phenylalanine. Only the CDR3 region is kept as DNA, spanning 42 bases read in frame from base 1.

The High Capacity cDNA Reverse Transcription Kit was used to reverse transcribe all of the isolated RNA, meaning that expressed TCRB transcripts were what got sequenced. Naive, central memory and regulatory T cell samples underwent deep immunoSEQ sequencing, averaging roughly 3.3 million total reads per sample. Sorted cells were lysed in RLT buffer, and RNA was extracted using DNase-treated RNeasy Micro or Mini kits according to cell number. To prevent cross-contamination, every cell subset was processed on its own, while patient and healthy donor samples were processed together. TCRB sequences were amplified from cDNA with the immunoSEQ multiplex PCR, producing 87-bp fragments spanning the CDR3 region. Sequencing of the amplicons was done on the Illumina HiSeq platform. The authors' analysis ran thus. Synthetic template baselines were used to correct PCR bias computationally, reads within Hamming distance 2 were collapsed, and singletons that could not be merged were discarded. Reads were aligned against IMGT so that V, D and J genes, CDR3 length and insertions or deletions at six rearrangement sites could be assigned. Within each subset, clonotype counts were normalized to the number of sorted cells before true diversity and Gini coefficients were calculated with the tcR R package. The overlap coefficient, calculated on TCRB nucleotide sequences, was used to quantify repertoire sharing. As a proxy for the pre-selection repertoire, out-of-frame TCRB sequences from naive cells were analyzed. TCRdb provides this immuneACCESS table in a form limited to in-frame rearrangements. Some clones are lacking; in checked studies, under half of them reflect an unresolved V gene, and why the rest are absent is not known. V, J and clone size derive from that table, while D and trimming were established from the DNA sequence. The sample contains under 350,000 clones, approximately 14% of them found a single time. The top ten hold about 0.016% of the sample.

To note about this clone: Its antigen is unknown. It has no much larger one-base neighbor in the sample; base qualities were not kept.

The receptor was derived from a man younger than 45 with type 1 diabetes. The sample was naive CD4+ T cells from blood. The sample's cell subset or site label is to be understood as: true naive CD4+ T cells. Rearrangement joined TRBV15 to TRBJ2-1; a stretch of 12 junction bases matches TRBD2. The sequenced DNA: TGTGCCACCAGCAGGACTAGCGGGAGATTTGAGCAGTTCTTC. This translates into CATSRTSGRFEQFF.